The T cell receptor beta chain described here comes from a study of blood T cell repertoires in COVID-19. The CDR3 extends over 15 amino acids. V lost 6 bases and J lost 1, with 13 bases in between. Germline V gene lookup returns CDR1 MNHEY and CDR2 SVGAGI. Clones were sequenced by immunoSEQ multiplex PCR, and TCRdb holds only the in-frame ones, with some missing. The sample has 40,000 to 60,000 clones, 85% to 90% seen once; the top ten hold roughly 2.5%. The gene calls are TRBV6-5 and TRBJ1-5, with D possibly matching TRBD1 (6 bases). This clonotype was obtained from a woman older than 75 with COVID-19, enrolled during active disease. The material sequenced was peripheral blood. The CDR3 reads CASRLGRGSNQPQHF. CDR3 nucleotide sequence: TGTGCCAGCAGGTTAGGGAGGGGGAGCAATCAGCCCCAGCATTTT.